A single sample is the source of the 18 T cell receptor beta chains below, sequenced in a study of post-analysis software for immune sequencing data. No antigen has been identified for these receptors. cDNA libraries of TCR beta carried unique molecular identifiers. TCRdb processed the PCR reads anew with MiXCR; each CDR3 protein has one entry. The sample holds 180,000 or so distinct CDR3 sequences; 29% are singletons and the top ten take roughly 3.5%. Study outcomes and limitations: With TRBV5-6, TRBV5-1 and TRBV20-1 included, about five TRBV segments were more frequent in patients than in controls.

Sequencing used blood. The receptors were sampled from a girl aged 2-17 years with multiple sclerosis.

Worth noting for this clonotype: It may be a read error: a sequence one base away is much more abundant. The CDR3 spells CASSLRDVGNEQYF. The CDR3 nucleotides are TGTGCCAGCAGCTTACGGGACGTCGGAAATGAGCAGTACTTC. J is TRBJ2-7 and V is TRBV7-9; D possibly matches TRBD1 or TRBD2 (5 bases each). Germline CDR1 reads SEHNR; CDR2 reads FQNEAQ (reference sequence). The CDR3 runs 14 residues. Trimming left V 2 bases short and J 7 bases short, with 15 bases between. The variable domain in full, completed from reference TRBV7-9 and TRBJ2-7, reads DTGVSQNPRHKITKRGQNVTFRCDPISEHNRLYWYRQTLGQGPEFLTYFQNEAQLEKSRLLSDRFSAERPKGSFSTLEIQRTEQGDSAMYLCASSLRDVGNEQYFGPGTRLTVT.

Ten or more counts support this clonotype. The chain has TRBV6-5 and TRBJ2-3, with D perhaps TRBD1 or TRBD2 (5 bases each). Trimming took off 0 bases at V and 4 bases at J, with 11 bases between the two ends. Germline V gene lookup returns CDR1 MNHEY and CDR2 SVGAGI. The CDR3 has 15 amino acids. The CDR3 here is CASSYSPGTPDTQYF. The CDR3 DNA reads TGTGCCAGCAGTTACTCACCGGGGACCCCAGATACGCAGTATTTT.

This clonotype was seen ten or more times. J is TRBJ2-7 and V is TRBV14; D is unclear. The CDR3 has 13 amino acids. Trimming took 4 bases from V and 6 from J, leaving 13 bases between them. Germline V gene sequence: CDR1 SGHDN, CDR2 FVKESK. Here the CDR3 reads CASSRLGRIEQYF. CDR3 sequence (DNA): TGTGCCAGCAGCCGACTTGGGCGGATCGAGCAGTACTTC.

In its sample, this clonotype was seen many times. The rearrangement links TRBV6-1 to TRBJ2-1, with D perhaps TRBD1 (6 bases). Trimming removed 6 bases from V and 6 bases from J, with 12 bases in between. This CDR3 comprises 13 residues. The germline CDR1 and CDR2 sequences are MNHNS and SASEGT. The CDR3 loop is CASRRTATNEQFF. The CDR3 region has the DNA TGTGCCAGCAGGCGGACAGCTACCAATGAGCAGTTCTTC.

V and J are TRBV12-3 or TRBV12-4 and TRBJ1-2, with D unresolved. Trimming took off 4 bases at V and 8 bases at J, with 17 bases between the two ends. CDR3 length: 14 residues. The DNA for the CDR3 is TGTGCCAGCAGTTACGGACTCCTAAATGGCGGCTACACCTTC. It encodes CASSYGLLNGGYTF.

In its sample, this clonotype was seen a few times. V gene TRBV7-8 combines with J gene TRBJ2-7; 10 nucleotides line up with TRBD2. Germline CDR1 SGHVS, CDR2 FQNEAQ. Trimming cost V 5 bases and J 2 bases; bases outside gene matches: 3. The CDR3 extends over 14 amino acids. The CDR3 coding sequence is TGTGCCAGCAGCCCGGGGACTAGCGCCTACGAGCAGTACTTC. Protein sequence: CASSPGTSAYEQYF.

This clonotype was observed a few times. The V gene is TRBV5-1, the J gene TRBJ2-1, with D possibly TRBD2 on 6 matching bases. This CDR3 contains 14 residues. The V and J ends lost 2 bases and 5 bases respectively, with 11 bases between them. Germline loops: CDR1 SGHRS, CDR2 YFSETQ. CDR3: CASSFSGTNNEQFF. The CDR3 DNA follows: TGCGCCAGCAGCTTTAGCGGAACCAACAATGAGCAGTTCTTC.

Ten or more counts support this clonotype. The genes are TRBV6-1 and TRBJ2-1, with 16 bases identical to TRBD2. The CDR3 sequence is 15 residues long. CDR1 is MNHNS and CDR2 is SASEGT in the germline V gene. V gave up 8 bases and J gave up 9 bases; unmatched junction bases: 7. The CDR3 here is CASGGTSGRVSEQFF. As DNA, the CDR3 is TGTGCCAGCGGGGGGACTAGCGGGAGGGTCAGTGAGCAGTTCTTC.

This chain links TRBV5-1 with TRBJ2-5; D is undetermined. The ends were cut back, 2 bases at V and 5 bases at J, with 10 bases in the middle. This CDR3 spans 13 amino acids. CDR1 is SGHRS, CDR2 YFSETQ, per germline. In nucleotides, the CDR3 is TGCGCCAGCAGCTTTGACCCATTGGAGACCCAGTACTTC. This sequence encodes CASSFDPLETQYF.

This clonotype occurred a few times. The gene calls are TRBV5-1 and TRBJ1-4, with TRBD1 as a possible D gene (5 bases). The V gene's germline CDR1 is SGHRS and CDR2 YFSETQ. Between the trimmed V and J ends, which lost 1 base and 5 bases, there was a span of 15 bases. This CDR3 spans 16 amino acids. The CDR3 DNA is TGCGCCAGCAGCTTGAGAAAGGGAAGACAGAATGAAAAACTGTTTTTT. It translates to CASSLRKGRQNEKLFF. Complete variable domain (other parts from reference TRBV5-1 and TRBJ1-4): KAGVTQTPRYLIKTRGQQVTLSCSPISGHRSVSWYQQTPGQGLQFLFEYFSETQRNKGNFPGRFSGRQFSNSRSEMNVSTLELGDSALYLCASSLRKGRQNEKLFFGSGTQLSVL.

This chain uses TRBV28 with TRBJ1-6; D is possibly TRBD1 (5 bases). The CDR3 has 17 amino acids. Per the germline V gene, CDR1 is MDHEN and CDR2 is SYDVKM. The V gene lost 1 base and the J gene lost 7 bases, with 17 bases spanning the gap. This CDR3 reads CASSLYLGGSDNSPLHF. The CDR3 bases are TGTGCCAGCAGTTTATACCTCGGGGGGAGTGACAATTCACCCCTCCACTTT. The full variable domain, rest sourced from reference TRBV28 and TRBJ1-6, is DVKVTQSSRYLVKRTGEKVFLECVQDMDHENMFWYRQDPGLGLRLIYFSYDVKMKEKGDIPEGYSVSREKKERFSLILESASTNQTSMYLCASSLYLGGSDNSPLHFGNGTRLTVT.

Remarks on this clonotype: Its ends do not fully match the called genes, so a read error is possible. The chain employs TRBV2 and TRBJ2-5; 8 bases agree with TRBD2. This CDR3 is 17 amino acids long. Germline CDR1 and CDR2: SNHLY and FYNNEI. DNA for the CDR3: TGTGCCGGCAGGGTTGGCGGGAGGCTCCAACTCCAAGAGACCCAGTACTTC. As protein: CAGRVGGRLQLQETQYF.

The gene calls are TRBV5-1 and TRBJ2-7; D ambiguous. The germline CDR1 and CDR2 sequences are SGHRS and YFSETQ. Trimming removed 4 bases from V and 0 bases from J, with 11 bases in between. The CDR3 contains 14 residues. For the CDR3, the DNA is TGCGCCAGCAGCGAAGGACGTCTCTCCTACGAGCAGTACTTC. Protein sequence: CASSEGRLSYEQYF.

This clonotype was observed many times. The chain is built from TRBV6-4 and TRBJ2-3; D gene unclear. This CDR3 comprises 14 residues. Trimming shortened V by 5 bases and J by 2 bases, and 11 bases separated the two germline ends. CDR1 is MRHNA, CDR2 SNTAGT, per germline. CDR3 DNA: TGTGCCAGCAGTCTTCAATGGGCCACAGATACGCAGTATTTT. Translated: CASSLQWATDTQYF.

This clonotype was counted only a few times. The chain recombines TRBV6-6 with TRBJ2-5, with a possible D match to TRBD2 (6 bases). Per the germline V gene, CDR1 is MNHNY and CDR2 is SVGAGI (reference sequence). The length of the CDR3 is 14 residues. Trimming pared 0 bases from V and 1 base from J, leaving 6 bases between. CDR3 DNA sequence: TGTGCCAGCAGTTACTCGGGGGGCCAAGAGACCCAGTACTTC. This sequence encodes CASSYSGGQETQYF.

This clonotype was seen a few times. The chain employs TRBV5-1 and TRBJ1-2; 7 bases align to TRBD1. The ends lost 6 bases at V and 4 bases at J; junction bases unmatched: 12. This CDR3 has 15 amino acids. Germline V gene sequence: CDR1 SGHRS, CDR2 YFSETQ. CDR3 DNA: TGCGCCAGCACCCCGGGGGCAGGGGGACTCTATGGCTACACCTTC. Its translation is CASTPGAGGLYGYTF.

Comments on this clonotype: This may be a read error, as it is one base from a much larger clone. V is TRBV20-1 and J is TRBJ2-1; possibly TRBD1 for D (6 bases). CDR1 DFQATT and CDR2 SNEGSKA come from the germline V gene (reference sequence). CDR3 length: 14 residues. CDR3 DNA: TGCAGTGCTAGGGACAGCGGATCCTACAAGGAGCAGTTCTTC. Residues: CSARDSGSYKEQFF.

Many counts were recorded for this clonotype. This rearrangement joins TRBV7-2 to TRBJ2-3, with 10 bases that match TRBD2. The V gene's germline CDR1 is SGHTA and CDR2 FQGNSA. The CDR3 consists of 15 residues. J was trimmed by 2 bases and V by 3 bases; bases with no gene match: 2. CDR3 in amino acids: CASSFGLADTDTQYF. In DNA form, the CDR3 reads TGTGCCAGCAGCTTCGGACTAGCGGACACAGATACGCAGTATTTT.